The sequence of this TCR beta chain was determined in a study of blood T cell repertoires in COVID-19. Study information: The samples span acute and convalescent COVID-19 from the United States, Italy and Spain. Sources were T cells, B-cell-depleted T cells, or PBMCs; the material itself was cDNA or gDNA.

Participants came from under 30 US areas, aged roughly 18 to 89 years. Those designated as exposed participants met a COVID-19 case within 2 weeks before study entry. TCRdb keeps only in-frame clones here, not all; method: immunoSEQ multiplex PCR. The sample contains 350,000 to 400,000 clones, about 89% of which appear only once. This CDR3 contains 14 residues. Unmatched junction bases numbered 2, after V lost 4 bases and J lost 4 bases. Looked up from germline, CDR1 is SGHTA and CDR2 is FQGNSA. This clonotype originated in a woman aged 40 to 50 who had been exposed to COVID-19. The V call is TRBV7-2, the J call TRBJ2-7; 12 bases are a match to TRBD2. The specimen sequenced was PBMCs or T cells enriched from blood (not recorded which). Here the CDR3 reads CASSWTSGTYEQYF. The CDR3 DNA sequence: TGTGCCAGCAGCTGGACTAGCGGGACGTACGAGCAGTACTTC.